A selection of T cell receptor beta chains follows, all from one sample in a study of beta chain features in type 1 diabetes. TCRdb keeps only in-frame clones here, not all; method: immunoSEQ multiplex PCR. There are around 250,000 clones in the sample; about 20% occur only once, and 0.028% lies in the top ten. The sample taken for sequencing was naive CD4+ T cells from blood. These receptors were collected from a middle-aged woman with type 1 diabetes. The CDR3 runs from the conserved cysteine through the conserved F or W. Each record gives: clone size, D gene, V gene, J gene, CDR3 DNA, CDR3 protein. The D gene is left open where the match is weak. Clone size is stated in some rows and not others, as once, few, many or a class when expanded.

>.|.|TRBV18|TRBJ2-3
TGTGCCATCCTTGGACAAGACACAGATACGCAGTATTTT
CAILGQDTDTQYF
>few|TRBD2|TRBV4-1|TRBJ2-7
TGCGCCAGCAGCCAGTCTGGGCGGGAGGAGCAGTACTTC
CASSQSGREEQYF
>.|.|TRBV27|TRBJ1-1
TGTGCCAGCAGTCCCAGGGGAGACACTGAAGCTTTCTTT
CASSPRGDTEAFF
>.|TRBD1|TRBV4-3|TRBJ2-4
TGCGCCAGCAGCCAAGAGGAACAGGGGAACATTCAGTACTTC
CASSQEEQGNIQYF
>few|.|TRBV15|TRBJ2-5
TGTGCCACCAGCAGGTCCCAGGGCTCCCAGTACTTC
CATSRSQGSQYF
>few|TRBD2|TRBV7-9|TRBJ2-5
TGTGCCAGCAGCTCATTGGCCGGGGGGGAGACCCAGTACTTC
CASSSLAGGETQYF
>few|.|TRBV7-2|TRBJ2-1
TGTGCCAGCAGCTTAGAGGGGCCCAATGAGCAGTTCTTC
CASSLEGPNEQFF
>.|.|TRBV29-1|TRBJ1-1
TGCAGCGGTGCAGGGGACACTGAAGCTTTCTTT
CSGAGDTEAFF
>few|TRBD1|TRBV9|TRBJ2-4
TGTGCCAGCAGCGCGGGACAGGGCCGAACCAAAAACATTCAGTACTTC
CASSAGQGRTKNIQYF
>.|TRBD1|TRBV7-9|TRBJ1-5
TGTGCCAGCAGCCCGGGGACAGCTTATAGCAATCAGCCCCAGCATTTT
CASSPGTAYSNQPQHF
>.|TRBD2|TRBV6-6|TRBJ2-1
TGTGCCAGCAGCGGACTAGCGGACAATGAGCAGTTCTTC
CASSGLADNEQFF
>.|.|TRBV9|TRBJ1-1
TGTGCCAGCAGCGTAGTGCCCGGTTCCACTGAAGCTTTCTTT
CASSVVPGSTEAFF
>.|.|TRBV6-5|TRBJ1-2
TGTGCCAGCAGTTTAGCCGGGACACCAAACTATGGCTACACCTTC
CASSLAGTPNYGYTF
>few|TRBD1|TRBV27|TRBJ2-7
TGTGCCAGCAGGAGACAGGGGGCCCCTACGCAGTACTTC
CASRRQGAPTQYF
>.|.|TRBV28|TRBJ2-2
TGTGCCAGCAGTTCCTGGGCCGCCACCGGGGAGCTGTTTTTT
CASSSWAATGELFF
>few|.|TRBV9|TRBJ2-1
TGTGCCAGCAGCAGAATGGGCCTAGTTGAGGGCAATGAGCAGTTCTTC
CASSRMGLVEGNEQFF
>.|.|TRBV15|TRBJ1-1
TGTGCCACCAGCAGAGACAGGGACATGAACACTGAAGCTTTCTTT
CATSRDRDMNTEAFF
>few|.|TRBV4-3|TRBJ2-1
TGCGCCAGCAGCCAAGAGCGACAGGCCTACAATGAGCAGTTCTTC
CASSQERQAYNEQFF
>.|TRBD1|TRBV29-1|TRBJ1-1
TGCAGCGTCGGGGGTTCCGGGGACAGGGGTTGGACTGAAGCTTTCTTT
CSVGGSGDRGWTEAFF
>.|TRBD1|TRBV5-4|TRBJ2-3
TGTGCCAGCAGCTTGGGGACAGGGGTCCCAGATACGCAGTATTTT
CASSLGTGVPDTQYF
>.|TRBD2|TRBV7-9|TRBJ2-6
TGTGCCAGCAGCGTTAGCGGGGGGGTCTCTGGGGCCAACGTCCTGACTTTC
CASSVSGGVSGANVLTF
>few|TRBD1|TRBV7-9|TRBJ1-2
TGTGCCAGCAGCCCCGGACAGGGAAATAACTATGGCTACACCTTC
CASSPGQGNNYGYTF
>.|.|TRBV11-2|TRBJ2-5
TGTGCCAGCAGCTTACAGGAAGAGACCCAGTACTTC
CASSLQEETQYF
>few|.|TRBV9|TRBJ1-2
TGTGCCAGCAGCCCACGGACTGGTTATGGCTACACCTTC
CASSPRTGYGYTF
>.|.|TRBV11-2|TRBJ2-2
TGTGCCAGCAGCCAAGGACAGAACACCGGGGAGCTGTTTTTT
CASSQGQNTGELFF
>few|TRBD1|TRBV9|TRBJ1-1
TGTGCCAGCAGCCCCAGGACAGGGAGGGGCACTGAAGCTTTCTTT
CASSPRTGRGTEAFF
>.|TRBD2|TRBV14|TRBJ2-1
TGTGCCAGCACGAGAACTAGCGGGGGTAATGAGCAGTTCTTC
CASTRTSGGNEQFF
>.|TRBD1|TRBV6-1|TRBJ2-7
TGTGCCAGCAGTGAACCGGGACAGGGGGCGGCCTACGAGCAGTACTTC
CASSEPGQGAAYEQYF
>few|TRBD2|TRBV6-6|TRBJ2-5
TGTGCCAGCAGCAGACTAGCAGCCGGGGAGACCCAGTACTTC
CASSRLAAGETQYF
>.|.|TRBV9|TRBJ1-6
TGTGCCAGCAGCGTAGACCCTTTCAGTCAGGATTCACCCCTCCACTTT
CASSVDPFSQDSPLHF
>.|TRBD1|TRBV4-1|TRBJ2-7
TGCGCCAGCAGCCAAATGGGGACAGGGCCCTACGAGCAGTACTTC
CASSQMGTGPYEQYF
>few|.|TRBV6-6|TRBJ2-7
TGTGCCAGCAGTTACTTCCCCCGGAGATCCTACGAGCAGTACTTC
CASSYFPRRSYEQYF
>.|TRBD2|TRBV4-3|TRBJ2-5
TGCGCCAGCAGCCAAGACCGACTAGCAGTCCATCCAGAGACCCAGTACTTC
CASSQDRLAVHPETQYF
>.|TRBD2|TRBV7-9|TRBJ2-3
TGTGCCAGCAGCTCCGGGACTAGCACCACCGATACGCAGTATTTT
CASSSGTSTTDTQYF
>.|.|TRBV6-5|TRBJ1-2
TGTGCCAGCAGTTACTCGACGGCCCGAGGCTATGGCTACACCTTC
CASSYSTARGYGYTF
>few|.|TRBV28|TRBJ2-3
TGTGCCAGCAGCCTAGGGGGTACGCAGTATTTT
CASSLGGTQYF
>.|.|TRBV4-3|TRBJ2-5
TGCGCCAGCAGCCAAGAGAGATATTTGGAGACCCAGTACTTC
CASSQERYLETQYF
>.|.|TRBV28|TRBJ2-5
TGTGCCAGCAGCCCCCTCCAAGAGACCCAGTACTTC
CASSPLQETQYF
>few|TRBD1|TRBV4-2|TRBJ2-7
TGTGCCAGCAGCCCGACAGGGGCTGGCGAGCAGTACTTC
CASSPTGAGEQYF
>.|.|TRBV18|TRBJ1-6
TGTGCCAGCTCACCCCCGGAGGGGATTAATTCACCCCTCCACTTT
CASSPPEGINSPLHF
>few|.|TRBV2|TRBJ2-5
TGTGCCAGCAGTGCGAATCCGGGCCGCGGGGAGACCCAGTACTTC
CASSANPGRGETQYF
>few|TRBD1|TRBV28|TRBJ1-5
TGTGCCAGCAGTTCGCCGACAGGGGATAGCAATCAGCCCCAGCATTTT
CASSSPTGDSNQPQHF
>.|TRBD2|TRBV4-1|TRBJ2-7
TGCGCCAGCAGCCAAGCGGGGGGAGAGGACGAGCAGTACTTC
CASSQAGGEDEQYF
>.|.|TRBV5-1|TRBJ1-1
TGCGCCAGCAGCTTGGAAAGCACAGGGAACACTGAAGCTTTCTTT
CASSLESTGNTEAFF
>few|TRBD2|TRBV7-8|TRBJ2-7
TGTGCCAGCAGCTGGGGGGGGATCGGGCAGTACTTC
CASSWGGIGQYF
>few|.|TRBV29-1|TRBJ2-1
TGCAGCGGGAGGATTGGAGTTTTGGGTGAGCAGTTCTTC
CSGRIGVLGEQFF
>.|TRBD1|TRBV28|TRBJ2-2
TGTGCCAGCAGTACTCTCGGGACAGGGTTTCCCGGGGAGCTGTTTTTT
CASSTLGTGFPGELFF
>few|TRBD2|TRBV7-9|TRBJ2-1
TGTGCCAGCAGCTTTCGCGGGAGTTACAATGAGCAGTTCTTC
CASSFRGSYNEQFF
>.|.|TRBV7-9|TRBJ1-2
TGTGCCAGCAGCTCGCTCTCACGGTACAACTATGGCTACACCTTC
CASSSLSRYNYGYTF
>.|TRBD2|TRBV7-9|TRBJ2-1
TGTGCCAGCCTCCCTGGGGGAGGGGAACATGAGCAGTTCTTC
CASLPGGGEHEQFF